The sequence of this T cell receptor beta chain was determined in a study of blood T cell repertoires in COVID-19. Method: immunoSEQ multiplex PCR; TCRdb's copy keeps in-frame clones and lacks some. The table has some 150,000 clones, approximately 80% seen once. The germline CDR1 and CDR2 sequences are SGHNT and YYREEE (reference sequence). V lost 0 bases, J lost 0 bases, and 14 bases lay in between. CDR3 size: 17 residues. The genes are TRBV5-4 and TRBJ2-3, with D possibly being TRBD2 (6 bases). The TCR was taken from a man in his fifties or sixties with active or convalescent COVID-19. The sequencing input was peripheral blood. The CDR3 loop reads CASSLDGGGTSTDTQYF. The CDR3 DNA follows: TGTGCCAGCAGCTTGGACGGCGGCGGGACGAGCACAGATACGCAGTATTTT.